The 3 T cell receptor beta chains listed next were all sequenced from one sample in a study of CD8 T cells in Susac syndrome. Random-hexamer reverse transcription was applied to roughly 0.5 to 1 ug RNA. From the immunoSEQ multiplex PCR reads, TCRdb called clonotypes with MiXCR, one entry per CDR3 protein. The table lists nearly 200,000 distinct CDR3 sequences, around 96% of them singletons. Sequencing was carried out using CD4+ T cells from PBMCs. These receptor sequences come from a human donor with multiple sclerosis.

This clonotype was found once. The rearrangement joins TRBV18 to TRBJ2-1, with D tentatively TRBD2 (5 bases). CDR3 size: 14 residues. Germline values: CDR1 KGHSH, CDR2 LQKENI. V lost 4 bases and J lost 8, with 15 bases in between. The CDR3 coding sequence is TGTGCCAGCTCACGTGCGGGCGTGGCCGATGAGCAGTTCTTC. Its protein product is CASSRAGVADEQFF.

Regarding this clonotype: One end of the junction is discordant with germline, which a read error may explain. This sequence joins TRBV24-1 and TRBJ2-1; D is possibly TRBD1 or TRBD2 (5 bases each). The CDR3 spans 13 residues. Germline CDR1 is KGHDR and CDR2 is SFDVKD. The CDR3 DNA reads as TGTGCCACCCGAGGGGCCTCCAACAATGAGCAGTTCTTC. This encodes CATRGASNNEQFF.

The chain uses TRBV4-3 and TRBJ1-1; weak D call: TRBD1 (5 bases). This CDR3 has 15 amino acids. The germline CDR1 and CDR2 sequences are LGHNA and YSLEER. V lost 3 bases to trimming and J lost 4 bases, with 15 bases between them. In DNA form, the CDR3 reads TGCGCCAGCAGCCACCGACTCCTGGGGGGCACTGAAGCTTTCTTT. Its protein is CASSHRLLGGTEAFF.